The sequence of this T cell receptor (beta chain) was determined in a study of blood T cell repertoires in COVID-19. Study at large: COVID-19 samples collected from the United States, Italy and Spain covered acute and convalescent phases. Sample material is recorded as cDNA or gDNA derived from T cells, B-cell-depleted T cells, or PBMCs.

The CDR3 covers 15 residues. Trimming took off 3 bases at V and 3 bases at J, with 13 bases between the two ends. Per germline, CDR1 SGDLS and CDR2 YYNGEE. In the original processing: Using reference gene primer amplification, nucleated cell counts were estimated. The table came from immunoSEQ multiplex PCR; TCRdb's copy has only in-frame clones and leaves some out. D and trimming were read from the DNA, whereas the V and J calls and clone size are those reported in that table. The table records approximately 180,000 clones, approximately 90% of them present only once. The sample taken for sequencing was peripheral blood. This sequence was found in a human donor in a cohort sampled during active COVID-19. The rearrangement uses TRBV9 and TRBJ1-3; possibly TRBD1 for D (6 bases). CDR3 nucleotide sequence: TGTGCCAGCAGCGGGGAACAGGGCCTTGGAAACACCATATATTTT. Residues: CASSGEQGLGNTIYF.